This T cell receptor (beta chain) comes out of a study of T cell responses to AZD1222 COVID-19 vaccine. Concerning this clone itself: The antigen is undetermined.

The J segment lost 6 bases and the V segment lost 5 bases, leaving 9 bases of the junction unmatched. The CDR3 totals 15 residues. Germline CDR1 reads LGHDT; CDR2 reads YNNKEL (reference sequence). TCRdb's copy holds only in-frame clones and misses some; the assay was immunoSEQ multiplex PCR. Among some 110,000 clones listed, approximately 90% were seen once. Broader study findings: Spike-wide coverage was observed for vaccine-associated CD4 TCRs, with dominant responses at 160-218 and 743-854.

The chain employs TRBV3-1 (or the pseudogene TRBV3-2) and TRBJ2-7; 11 bases align to TRBD1. Material: peripheral blood, obtained on day 0 of AZD1222 vaccination. The sequence was obtained from an adult in good health. CDR3 sequence reads: CASSSHGGTGGEQYF. CDR3 bases: TGTGCCAGCAGCTCTCATGGGGGGACAGGGGGCGAGCAGTACTTC.